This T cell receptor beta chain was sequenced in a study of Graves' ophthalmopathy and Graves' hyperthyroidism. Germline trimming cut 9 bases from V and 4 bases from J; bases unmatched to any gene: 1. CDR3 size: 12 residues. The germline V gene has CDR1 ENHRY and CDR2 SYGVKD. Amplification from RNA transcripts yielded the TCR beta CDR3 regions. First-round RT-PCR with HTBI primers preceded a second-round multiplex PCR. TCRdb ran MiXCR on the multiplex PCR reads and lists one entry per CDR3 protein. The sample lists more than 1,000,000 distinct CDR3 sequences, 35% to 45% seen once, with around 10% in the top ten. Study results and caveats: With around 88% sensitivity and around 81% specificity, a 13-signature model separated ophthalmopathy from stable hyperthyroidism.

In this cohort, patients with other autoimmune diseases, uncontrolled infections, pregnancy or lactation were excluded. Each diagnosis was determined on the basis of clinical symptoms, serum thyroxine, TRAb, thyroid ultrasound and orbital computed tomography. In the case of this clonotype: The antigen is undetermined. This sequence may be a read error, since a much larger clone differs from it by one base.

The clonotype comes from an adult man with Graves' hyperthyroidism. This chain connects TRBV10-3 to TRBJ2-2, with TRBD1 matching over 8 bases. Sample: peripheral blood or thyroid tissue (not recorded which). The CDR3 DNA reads TGTGCCATACAGGGGGGCACCGGGGAGCTGTTTTTT. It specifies CAIQGGTGELFF.